This T cell receptor (beta chain) is drawn from a study of blood T cell repertoires in COVID-19. Looking at the study overall: Sites across the United States, Italy and Spain contributed samples from acute and convalescent COVID-19. Nucleic acid was either cDNA or gDNA, and it came from T cells, B-cell-depleted T cells, or PBMCs.

Authors' processing steps: How many nucleated cells were present was estimated from reference gene primer amplification. Sequenced by immunoSEQ multiplex PCR; TCRdb stores in-frame clones only, minus some. V and J calls and clone size are given by that table; D and trimming were obtained from the DNA. Found here are tens of thousands of clones, around 85% of them singletons; the top ten hold approximately 2.4%. The J segment lost 0 bases and the V segment lost 0 bases, leaving 6 bases of the junction unmatched. The CDR3 runs 17 residues. Germline V gene data show CDR1 as WNHNN and CDR2 as SYGVQD (reference sequence).

Sample: peripheral blood. The chain couples TRBV10-1 to TRBJ2-5; 8 nucleotides line up with TRBD1. The TCR comes from a man between 50 and 59 years old with acute or convalescent COVID-19. The chain's CDR3 is CASSESRGRRNQETQYF. As DNA, the CDR3 is TGCGCCAGCAGTGAGTCCAGGGGGCGGCGGAACCAAGAGACCCAGTACTTC.